Sequencing of this T cell receptor (beta chain) was carried out in a study of long-term antiretroviral therapy in people with HIV (dated by TCRdb to between 2021 and 2024). Turning to the overall study: The earliest samples were collected approximately a decade before the 2015 WHO recommendation for immediate ART, a period when ART was typically delayed until CD4 counts fell. Of the roughly 30 participants with HIV, ten to eleven were female. Whether ART initiation and durable HIV suppression were associated with changes in peripheral blood TRB repertoire composition and diversity was tested in a retrospective serial study. The cohort contributed roughly 190 cryopreserved PBMC samples from 30 adults with confirmed HIV infection, collected serially over a mean of approximately 6 years (range 1-12). Test extractions of a monoclonal T-cell line alongside a few dozen polyclonal samples showed no cross-contamination during QIAcube processing.

Participants were included only if at least one PBMC sample before ART initiation and at least two post-ART samples were available. Every participant with HIV received treatment in the United States of America. Before DNA extraction, cryopreserved samples containing roughly 0.9-10 million PBMC were thawed and washed. At the time of the earliest PBMC sample, participants with HIV were aged between roughly 20 and 54 years. PBMC samples from each participant spanned 1-4 timepoints before ART initiation and 2-8 timepoints after ART initiation, with a median of 7 samples. For every participant, serial HIV viral load, CD4+ T-cell count, ART history and demographic data were obtained. A Qiagen kit on a QIAcube was used to extract genomic DNA from unsorted PBMC, with samples processed in batches of 12. On this clone: Its binding antigen is unknown. Per-base quality was not reported, and no clone a single base away is much larger than it.

The immunoSEQ hsTCRB v3.0 assay was used at survey level resolution for TRB variable region sequencing. The targeted TRB sequencing depth was about 40,000-55,000 T-cell genomes per sample. TRB libraries were pooled and sequenced on an Illumina MiSeq using a v3 150-cycle kit. As for the authors' bioinformatics: Repertoire analysis ran in R within a reproducible Nextflow workflow covering QC, data transformation and analysis. LymphoSeq2, an R package for exploring AIRR-Seq data, was used to implement the custom analyses. Four samples that yielded fewer than 5000 total TRB sequences were excluded, so that around 190 HIV repertoires were analyzed. Among the roughly 200 retained HIV repertoires, 55 to 65 were collected before ART initiation and around 130 after ART initiation. Repertoires were downsampled to 5000 TRB nucleotide sequences, with summary statistics averaged over 100 downsampling iterations. TRB sequences were retained for analysis only if CDR3 regions of at least seven amino acids were present. Diversity was assessed using a clonality score derived from Shannon entropy and using the Gini coefficient. In repertoire networks, the top 5000 CDR3 amino acid sequences were linked whenever an edit distance of one separated two sequences. GLIPH2 predicted antigen specificity groups and MHC restriction for TRB CDR3 amino acid sequences. To flag known CMV, EBV, HIV or tissue antigen associations, CDR3 amino acid sequences were matched against VDJdb and McPAS-TCR. Pre-ART, post-ART and control groups were compared with Wilcoxon signed-rank tests and Holm-Bonferroni correction. TCRdb obtained this table from immuneACCESS and retained in-frame rearrangements with V and J assigned. These tables miss some clones; where compared with another copy, unresolved V genes account for less than half of the shortfall, and the remainder is unexplained. V, J and clone size derive from that table, while D and trimming were established from the DNA sequence. This sample is represented by 15,000 to 20,000 clones; roughly four fifths of them were singletons. The ten biggest clones cover about 8.2% of the sample.

Paper-wide results and their limitations: Unsorted PBMC were profiled instead of sorted CD4+ and CD8+ T cells because pre-ART samples had limited cell numbers. Since PBMC availability was limited, sequencing covered only the TCR beta chain, with no alpha chain pairing. CDR3 length ranges in HIV repertoires were narrower than in controls, and network structure suggested an antigen-experienced repertoire with only a slight naive shift after ART. At every time point, the repertoire was dominated by expanded TRB clones first identified before ART initiation, although this dominance fluctuated and, in many PLHIV, declined after ART. Inferences about post-ART repertoire changes are limited because no data were available on ART adherence, viral resistance or therapy changes. Starting ART was linked to a significant rise in TRB diversity, yet even with long-term ART the diversity remained significantly lower than in transplant donor controls. The samples were dated from about 2004 to 2017, and the ART regimens that were used may be less effective than current ART regimens.

The CDR3, cysteine through phenylalanine, is 16 amino acids long. The retained sequence is limited to the CDR3, 48 bases, with the frame set at the first base. CDR1 is given as MGHDK and CDR2 as SYGVNS, both from the germline V gene. The germline V end is reduced by 0 bases and the J end by 1 base; junction bases left unmatched: 4. The input for sequencing was unsorted PBMCs, taken 0.3 years after starting antiretroviral therapy. Recombination joined TRBV25-1 with TRBJ1-1; 8 bases in the middle match TRBD1. This TCR came from a man aged 18 to 35 with HIV. Read as DNA, the sequence is TGTGCCAGCAGTGAATATGGGACAGGCCCGAACACTGAAGCTTTCTTT. The encoded protein is CASSEYGTGPNTEAFF.